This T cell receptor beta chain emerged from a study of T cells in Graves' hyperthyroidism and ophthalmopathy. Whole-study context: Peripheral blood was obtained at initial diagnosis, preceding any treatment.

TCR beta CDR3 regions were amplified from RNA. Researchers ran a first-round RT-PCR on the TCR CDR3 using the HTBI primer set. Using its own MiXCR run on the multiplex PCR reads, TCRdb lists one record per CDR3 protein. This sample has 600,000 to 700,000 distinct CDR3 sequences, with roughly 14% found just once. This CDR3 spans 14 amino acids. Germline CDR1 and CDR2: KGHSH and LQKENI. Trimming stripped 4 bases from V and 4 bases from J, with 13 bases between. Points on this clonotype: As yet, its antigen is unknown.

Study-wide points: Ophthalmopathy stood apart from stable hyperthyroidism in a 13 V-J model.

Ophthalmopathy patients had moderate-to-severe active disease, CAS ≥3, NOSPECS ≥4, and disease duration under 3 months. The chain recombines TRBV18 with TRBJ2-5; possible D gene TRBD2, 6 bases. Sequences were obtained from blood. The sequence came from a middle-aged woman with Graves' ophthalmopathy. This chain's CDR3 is CASSRRTGVETQYF. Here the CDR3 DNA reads TGTGCCAGCTCACGCCGGACGGGAGTAGAGACCCAGTACTTC.